Presented here are 25 T cell receptor beta chains from one specimen sequenced in a study of blood T cell repertoires in COVID-19. Some clones are missing from TCRdb's copy, which holds only in-frame ones; the method was immunoSEQ multiplex PCR. The sample yields about 150,000 clones, less than 90% seen once. The sequenced sample was peripheral blood. The origin of the receptors is a woman between 65 and 79 years old with acute or convalescent COVID-19.

The rearrangement links TRBV5-4 to TRBJ1-1; 7 bases line up with TRBD1. This CDR3 comprises 16 residues. The germline gives CDR1 SGHNT, CDR2 YYREEE (reference sequence). V was clipped by 0 bases and J by 6 bases; unmatched bases: 11. The CDR3 region is CASSLDLTGRSAEAFF. The CDR3 coding sequence is TGTGCCAGCAGCTTGGACTTGACAGGGAGGAGCGCTGAAGCTTTCTTT.

The V gene is TRBV25-1, the J gene TRBJ1-2; TRBD1 matches 9 bases. CDR1 and CDR2 (germline): MGHDK, SYGVNS. CDR3 size: 15 residues. V was pared by 10 bases and J by 5 bases, with 14 bases of the junction left unmatched. The DNA for the CDR3 is TGTGCCACCTCGGACAGGGGTGCGGTATTTTATGGCTACACCTTC. It yields the protein CATSDRGAVFYGYTF.

This clone was observed a few times. This sequence joins TRBV6-5 and TRBJ1-3; D is unresolved. V was clipped by 4 bases and J by 0 bases, with 13 bases between them. This CDR3 is built from 16 residues. Germline-derived CDR1 and CDR2 are MNHEY and SVGAGI. The CDR3 bases are TGTGCCAGCAGTTCCGGGGTACCCATCTCTGGAAACACCATATATTTT. This gives the protein CASSSGVPISGNTIYF.

The V and J genes are TRBV6-2 or TRBV6-3 and TRBJ2-1, with 7 nucleotides matching TRBD1. Germline CDR1 and CDR2: MNHEY and SVGEGT. CDR3 length: 12 amino acids. V gave up 6 bases and J gave up 6 bases; unmatched junction bases: 2. The DNA for the CDR3 is TGTGCCAGCAGCAACAGGGGCAATGAGCAGTTCTTC. It codes for CASSNRGNEQFF.

As concerns this clone: Other DNA sequences in the sample encode the same CDR3. As DNA, the CDR3 is TGTGCCAGCTCCCGGGGAGAGAACACTGAAGCTTTCTTT. It yields the protein CASSRGENTEAFF. The chain joins TRBV18 to TRBJ1-1; D gene uncertain. The V end was cut by 6 bases, the J end by 1 base, with 9 bases between. Germline V gene lookup returns CDR1 KGHSH and CDR2 LQKENI. This CDR3 region has 13 residues.

Concerning this clone: Other DNA sequences in this sample translate to the same CDR3. V and J are TRBV7-8 and TRBJ1-6; D perhaps matches TRBD1 (5 bases). The CDR3 has 14 amino acids. Per the germline V gene, CDR1 is SGHVS and CDR2 is FQNEAQ. Trimming removed 5 bases at V and 6 bases at J, with 11 bases between. CDR3 protein: CASSLRQSNSPLHF. DNA of the CDR3: TGTGCCAGCAGCCTGCGACAGAGTAATTCACCCCTCCACTTT.

This rearrangement joins TRBV2 to TRBJ1-1; D is ambiguous. V gave up 5 bases and J gave up 7 bases, with 11 bases separating them. The CDR3 loop spans 12 amino acids. Germline V CDR1 and CDR2: SNHLY, FYNNEI. The DNA of the CDR3 is TGTGCCAGCAGTCTAGGAGGGATTGAAGCTTTCTTT. The encoded protein is CASSLGGIEAFF. The full variable domain, rest sourced from reference TRBV2 and TRBJ1-1, is EPEVTQTPSHQVTQMGQEVILRCVPISNHLYFYWYRQILGQKVEFLVSFYNNEISEKSEIFDDQFSVERPDGSNFTLKIRSTKLEDSAMYFCASSLGGIEAFFGQGTRLTVV.

The gene calls are TRBV7-9 and TRBJ1-2, with D perhaps TRBD1 (5 bases). Per the germline V gene, CDR1 is SEHNR and CDR2 is FQNEAQ (reference sequence). V lost 0 bases and J 2 bases, leaving 7 bases between the germline ends. This CDR3 comprises 14 residues. CDR3 sequence: CASSLAAGNYGYTF. CDR3 DNA: TGTGCCAGCAGCTTAGCGGCAGGGAACTATGGCTACACCTTC.

V is TRBV3-1 (or the pseudogene TRBV3-2) and J is TRBJ2-7, with D hard to call. The germline V gene encodes CDR1 LGHDT and CDR2 YNNKEL (reference sequence). The CDR3 extends over 14 amino acids. V lost 1 base, J lost 2 bases, and 9 bases lay in between. The CDR3 DNA reads TGTGCCAGCAGCCAAGCCAGGCCCCCCTACGAGCAGTACTTC. It specifies CASSQARPPYEQYF.

This chain uses TRBV29-1 with TRBJ2-2, with D tentatively TRBD2 (5 bases). Per germline, CDR1 SQVTM and CDR2 ANQGSEA. Trimming shortened V by 6 bases and J by 7 bases, and 12 bases separated the two germline ends. The length of the CDR3 is 12 residues. The CDR3 DNA is TGCAGCGTCGCCTCCGGGATCGGGGAGCTGTTTTTT. Its translation is CSVASGIGELFF.

This chain links TRBV6-5 with TRBJ1-2; D is unresolved. The CDR3 length is 15 residues. Germline CDR1 reads MNHEY; CDR2 reads SVGAGI. Trimming left V 5 bases short and J 6 bases short, with 19 bases between. CDR3 coding DNA: TGTGCCAGCAGTACCGGGTCCTTTAACGCCCATGGCTACACCTTC. Its protein product is CASSTGSFNAHGYTF.

This clone was observed a handful of times. This chain uses TRBV28 with TRBJ1-1; TRBD1 matches 10 bases. This CDR3 has 15 amino acids. CDR1 is MDHEN and CDR2 is SYDVKM in the germline V gene. The V and J ends lost 7 bases and 5 bases, in that order; junction bases with no gene match: 10. CDR3 amino acids: CASTGQGRGVTEAFF. CDR3 nucleotides: TGTGCCAGCACGGGACAGGGGCGCGGAGTAACTGAAGCTTTCTTT.

The chain recombines TRBV7-9 with TRBJ1-2, with 8 bases that match TRBD1. Germline V gene data show CDR1 as SEHNR and CDR2 as FQNEAQ (reference sequence). V shed 5 bases, J shed 8 bases, and the junction held 7 bases outside the gene matches. This CDR3 has 13 residues. This chain's CDR3 is CASSPNRDRGYTF. DNA of the CDR3: TGTGCCAGCAGCCCGAACCGGGACAGGGGCTACACCTTC.

V and J are TRBV18 and TRBJ2-2; maybe TRBD2 (5 bases). The CDR3 is made up of 16 amino acids. Trimming left V 0 bases short and J 1 base short, with 9 bases between. Per germline, CDR1 KGHSH and CDR2 LQKENI. Here the CDR3 DNA reads TGTGCCAGCTCACCACCTTCACGGGGGAACACCGGGGAGCTGTTTTTT. The encoded protein is CASSPPSRGNTGELFF.

The rearrangement links TRBV5-5 to TRBJ1-5; the match to TRBD1 covers 7 bases. CDR3 length equals 15 residues. The germline CDR1 and CDR2 sequences are SGHKS and YYEKEE (reference sequence). Trimming cost V 2 bases and J 7 bases; bases outside gene matches: 9. CDR3: CASSFITGEEQPQHF. As DNA, the CDR3 is TGTGCCAGCAGCTTTATAACAGGGGAAGAACAGCCCCAGCATTTT.

DNA of the CDR3: TGTGCCAGCAGCCAAGACACAGGGGGTAATTCACCCCTCCACTTT. Protein product: CASSQDTGGNSPLHF. The J gene is TRBJ1-6, the V gene TRBV3-1 (or the pseudogene TRBV3-2); 8 bases align to TRBD1. Per germline, CDR1 LGHDT and CDR2 YNNKEL (reference sequence). V lost 0 bases, J lost 6 bases, and 1 base stayed unmatched. This CDR3 spans 15 amino acids.

V gene TRBV7-6 combines with J gene TRBJ1-2; 9 nucleotides agree with TRBD1. The CDR3 covers 14 residues. Per the germline V gene, CDR1 is SGHVS and CDR2 is FNYEAQ. Trimming at V came to 5 bases and at J to 8 bases, leaving 9 bases not matched to a gene. The CDR3 spells CASSPARQGGGYTF. CDR3 coding DNA: TGTGCCAGCAGCCCAGCCCGACAGGGGGGAGGCTACACCTTC. The entire variable domain, with the rest obtained from reference TRBV7-6 and TRBJ1-2, is as follows: GAGVSQSPRYKVTKRGQDVALRCDPISGHVSLYWYRQALGQGPEFLTYFNYEAQQDKSGLPNDRFSAERPEGSISTLTIQRTEQRDSAMYRCASSPARQGGGYTFGSGTRLTVV.

This clone was found once. V usage is TRBV4-3 and J usage is TRBJ1-2; D may be TRBD1 (6 bases). Germline CDR1 and CDR2: LGHNA and YSLEER. Between the trimmed V and J ends, which lost 0 bases and 4 bases, there was a span of 15 bases. The CDR3 runs 16 residues. The CDR3 coding sequence is TGCGCCAGCAGCCAAGAACCCGTGGCAGGGGCCTATGGCTACACCTTC. Its translation: CASSQEPVAGAYGYTF.

The chain combines TRBV7-9 with TRBJ1-5, with 7 bases fitting TRBD1. The V and J ends lost 0 bases and 0 bases, in that order; junction bases with no gene match: 2. Germline V CDR1 and CDR2: SEHNR, FQNEAQ (reference sequence). CDR3 length: 16 amino acids. CDR3 nucleotides: TGTGCCAGCAGCTTAGCGGGGACAGATAGCAATCAGCCCCAGCATTTT. Translating it yields CASSLAGTDSNQPQHF.

The gene calls are TRBV19 and TRBJ2-3; tentatively, D is TRBD1 (5 bases). V lost 3 bases and J lost 2, with 15 bases in between. This CDR3 is built from 16 residues. Germline CDR1 LNHDA, CDR2 SQIVND (reference sequence). The chain's CDR3 is CASSMTDRPLTDTQYF. CDR3 DNA: TGTGCCAGTAGTATGACCGACAGACCACTCACAGATACGCAGTATTTT.

V and J are TRBV3-1 (or the pseudogene TRBV3-2) and TRBJ2-2; 9 bases are shared with TRBD1. This CDR3 has 16 residues. The V gene end was trimmed by 0 bases and the J gene end by 6 bases; junction bases not matched to a gene: 5. From germline, CDR1 is LGHDT and CDR2 YNNKEL (reference sequence). Here the CDR3 reads CASSQEGTGTAGELFF. The CDR3 DNA sequence: TGTGCCAGCAGCCAAGAGGGGACAGGGACGGCCGGGGAGCTGTTTTTT.

The gene calls are TRBV19 and TRBJ1-2, with a weak D call TRBD1 (6 bases). V lost 5 bases, J lost 4 bases, and 14 bases lay in between. Germline assignment: CDR1 LNHDA and CDR2 SQIVND (reference sequence). There are 14 residues in the CDR3. CDR3 in DNA: TGTGCCAGTAGTTTGACAGGCAACCTCTATGGCTACACCTTC. It translates to CASSLTGNLYGYTF.

The rearrangement uses TRBV9 and TRBJ1-1; D ambiguous. The CDR3 length is 16 residues. V lost 3 bases to trimming and J lost 1 base, with 16 bases between them. From germline, CDR1 is SGDLS and CDR2 YYNGEE. The CDR3 spells CASSGSRGNGNTEAFF. The CDR3 bases are TGTGCCAGCAGCGGTTCTCGAGGAAACGGGAACACTGAAGCTTTCTTT.

V and J are TRBV6-6 and TRBJ1-6; D might be TRBD1 (6 bases). The CDR3 consists of 15 residues. V gave up 5 bases and J gave up 5 bases, with 13 bases separating them. Germline V gene data show CDR1 as MNHNY and CDR2 as SVGAGI (reference sequence). DNA for the CDR3: TGTGCCAGCAGTCCCATACAGGGAAATAATTCACCCCTCCACTTT. Translation: CASSPIQGNNSPLHF.

The rearrangement links TRBV7-9 to TRBJ2-5; 10 bases fit TRBD2. The germline V gene has CDR1 SEHNR and CDR2 FQNEAQ (reference sequence). J gave up 3 bases and V 4 bases, and 8 bases lay outside the gene matches. The CDR3 is 16 residues long. In DNA, the CDR3 is TGTGCCAGCAGCTCTCCGGGTAGCGGGGGGAAAGAGACCCAGTACTTC. Translated, it gives CASSSPGSGGKETQYF.